This TCR beta chain was identified during a study of blood T cells in healthy people across ages (dated by TCRdb to between 2014 and 2016). For the wider study: In model experiments, template switching captured roughly one uniquely barcoded TCR beta cDNA molecule for every two T cells. Age-related changes in TCR beta repertoire diversity were measured in the study by deep sequencing normalized with unique cDNA molecular identifiers. The donors were divided into four age groups: young (average around 17 years), middle-aged (approximately 39), aged (62) and long-lived (roughly 88). Using the same blood draw, the study looked at two additional independent replicas of 1 million unique cDNA reads for two donors, one aged 18 to 29 and the other aged 80 or older. Results the study describes overall, beyond this receptor: Observed TCR beta diversity per million T cells fell roughly linearly with age, and a significant reduction was already apparent by age around 36. There was a strong correlation between observed TCR beta diversity and the percentage of naive T cells measured by flow cytometry. Conclusive comparison of naive and antigen-experienced compartments was prevented by the profiling of bulk unsorted PBMCs. Estimates of total diversity based on one million sequenced T cells were considered lower bounds and underestimates. Compared with the aged group, the long-lived group had more naive CD4+ T cells, fewer expanded clones and increased TCR diversity, suggesting age selection. Because donor CMV infection status was unknown, age-related changes in expanded clonotypes were potentially confounded.

The donors were some 36 Caucasian individuals from Russia, aged 6 to 90 years, who were systemically healthy. Each donor gave 8 to 10 milliliters of peripheral blood, collected into EDTA-treated Vacutainer tubes. Ficoll-Paque density-gradient centrifugation was used to isolate PBMCs, with at least 6 million obtained per sample. Trizol reagent was used to extract total RNA from the PBMCs, yielding at least 5 micrograms per sample. The percentages of naive CD45RAhigh/CD27high T cells were determined by flow cytometry on a PBMC aliquot from every donor. Library method: 5' RACE. The sequencing machine was an Illumina HiSeq 2500. A second 7 to 11 cycle PCR used a sample-barcoded 5' primer and a J-beta primer mix. A unique molecular identifier was introduced onto each TCR beta cDNA molecule by a template-switch 5' adaptor carrying 12 random nucleotides. At least 3 million CDR3-containing paired-end reads were obtained from each sample. First-strand cDNA synthesis was performed from all RNA using the Mint cDNA synthesis kit, with priming by a TRBC-specific oligonucleotide. Following uracil-DNA glycosylase treatment, a first 18-cycle PCR with universal primers M1SS and BC2_uni_R was performed on all cDNA. The paper's processing steps were these. Each sample was normalized by randomly selecting 1 million high-quality reads, each carrying a distinct molecular identifier. Instead of being binned into consensus sequences, reads that shared molecular identifiers were thrown out. MiTCR, with a Q25 quality threshold and the strictest error-elimination algorithm, was used for CDR3 identification, clonotype clustering and error correction. A nonparametric unseen species model with Euler transformation was used to estimate a lower bound on total TCR beta diversity. TCRdb's own reprocessing of the public reads used fastp at Q25 and MiXCR and kept productive beta chains. Rows are combined by CDR3 protein, so each entry shows the most common genes and DNA. The V and J calls and clone size are TCRdb's, not the authors'. This sample holds approximately 760,000 distinct CDR3 sequences; 20% to 25% were observed only once. Of the sample, 9% to 9.5% falls within the top ten clones.

Counted from cysteine to phenylalanine, this CDR3 has 17 amino acids. This entry keeps only the CDR3 DNA: 51 bases, framed from base 1. The germline V gene sets CDR1 to SGHTA and CDR2 to FQGNSA. Relative to germline, V is 5 bases shorter and J is 0 bases shorter, with 19 bases between their ends. Points on this clonotype: The antigen this receptor binds is unknown. Within one base of it there is no much larger clone, and no base qualities were kept.

This sample also appeared in a second study, on T cells of mothers and their children. That second publication adds: Donors were nine systemically healthy Caucasian individuals: three mothers and their six children. cDNA synthesis consumed the entire amount of extracted RNA, loaded at 1.5 ug RNA in each 15 ul reaction. In the second PCR, the M1S primer introduced both the sample barcodes and 2-4 random nucleotides. Over 8 million TCR beta CDR3 reads were obtained for each mother, and 3 million to 3.5 million reads were obtained for each child. Thymic selection shapes the output of TCR recombination in a similar way in related and unrelated pairs, and inherited differences have a minor effect. Normalized repertoire overlap was always found to be slightly, but never significantly, higher in related mother-child pairs than in unrelated mother-child pairs. With a sensitivity of approximately 100 clones per million clonotypes, no persistent microchimeric T cell clones were detected. Deep NGS was used in the study to compare the TCR beta repertoires of mothers and children and to look for features that separate related mother-child pairs from unrelated individuals. The mean age was around 42 +/- 4 years for the mothers and approximately 11 +/- 4 years for the children. After adapter ligation was performed with NEBNext reagents, the libraries were sequenced on an Illumina HiSeq 2000 with 100+100 nt paired-end reads. To prevent cross-contamination, the mother and child libraries were prepared one month apart and sequenced in separate runs. For each donor, somewhere between roughly 500,000 and 2,100,000 distinct TCR beta clonotypes were identified. Naive TCR beta clonotypes were estimated from low-frequency clonotypes matched to each donor's FACS-determined naive share, without sorting.

This receptor chain uses TRBV7-2 and TRBJ1-1; the D gene is unclear. The clonotype originates from a boy aged 5-17 years in good health. What was sequenced was blood. The CDR3 reads CASSPQPGGPMNTEAFF. In nucleotides, the sequence is TGTGCCAGCAGCCCACAGCCGGGAGGCCCCATGAACACTGAAGCTTTCTTT.